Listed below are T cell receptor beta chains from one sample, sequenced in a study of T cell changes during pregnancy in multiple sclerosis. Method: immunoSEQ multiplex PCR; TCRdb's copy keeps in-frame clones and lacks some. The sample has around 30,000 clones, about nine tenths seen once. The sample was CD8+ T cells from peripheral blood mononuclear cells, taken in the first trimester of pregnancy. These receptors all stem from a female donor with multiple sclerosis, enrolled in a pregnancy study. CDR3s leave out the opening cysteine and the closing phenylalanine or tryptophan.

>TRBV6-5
ASRSGLGNTEAF
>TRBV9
ASSVASGTDLYEQY
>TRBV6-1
ASSWTARYEQY
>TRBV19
ASSPRTATNEKLF
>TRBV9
ASSVAGGVYNEQF
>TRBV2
ASQLAGDSYNEQF
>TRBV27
ASSLGLAGGVYEQF
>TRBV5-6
ASSLAFVGKVEQY
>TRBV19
ASSIDLQGYNYGYT
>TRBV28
ASRGLAELEETQY
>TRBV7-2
ASSSFSPLEQY
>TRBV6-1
ASSNLEPGTQY
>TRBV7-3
ASSLTQTQADTQY
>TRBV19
ASSPDSANYGYT
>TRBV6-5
ASSYSRTGELF
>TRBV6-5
ASSLGVGGNTIY